One and the same sample provided the 19 T cell receptor beta chains below, sequenced in a study of blood T cell repertoires in COVID-19 (dated by TCRdb to about 2020). Library preparation was by the immunoSEQ multiplex PCR assay. The source is immuneACCESS, and TCRdb retained only in-frame sequences with V and J called. Part of the clones is not carried over; for the studies checked, unresolved V genes explain less than half of this, and the remainder is unexplained. The sample table shows just under 30,000 clones, and 86% are seen once. Clones ranked in the top ten supply about 24% of the sample. The sequenced material came from peripheral blood. The receptors were gathered from a human donor with active COVID-19. The donor label of this sample is uncertain.

This sequence joins TRBV7-6 and TRBJ1-2; 7 positions match TRBD1. Germline loops: CDR1 SGHVS, CDR2 FNYEAQ. The J segment lost 4 bases and the V segment lost 3 bases, leaving 11 bases of the junction unmatched. The CDR3 covers 16 residues. The CDR3 protein is CASSLGRGTALYGYTF. CDR3 sequence (DNA): TGTGCCAGCAGCTTGGGTCGCGGGACAGCCCTCTATGGCTACACCTTC. Full variable domain (remainder filled in from reference TRBV7-6 and TRBJ1-2): GAGVSQSPRYKVTKRGQDVALRCDPISGHVSLYWYRQALGQGPEFLTYFNYEAQQDKSGLPNDRFSAERPEGSISTLTIQRTEQRDSAMYRCASSLGRGTALYGYTFGSGTRLTVV.

This chain joins TRBV10-3 and TRBJ2-3, with 7 bases aligning to TRBD2. Germline-derived CDR1 and CDR2 are ENHRY and SYGVKD. The CDR3 extends over 13 amino acids. V was pared by 2 bases and J by 4 bases, with 0 bases of the junction left unmatched. CDR3 in amino acids: CAISEAGADTQYF. The CDR3 region has the DNA TGTGCCATCAGTGAGGCGGGGGCAGATACGCAGTATTTT.

The CDR3 DNA reads TGTGCCGGACAGGACAGGGCTAACTATGGCTACACCTTC. Translating gives CAGQDRANYGYTF. The chain carries TRBV2 and TRBJ1-2; 8 nucleotides match TRBD1. The trim removed 11 bases at V and 0 bases at J, leaving 5 bases unmatched. Germline values: CDR1 SNHLY, CDR2 FYNNEI. The CDR3 covers 13 residues.

The V and J genes are TRBV20-1 and TRBJ2-3; 8 bases map to TRBD1. Germline values: CDR1 DFQATT, CDR2 SNEGSKA (reference sequence). The CDR3 is made up of 15 amino acids. Unmatched junction bases numbered 8, after V lost 3 bases and J lost 3 bases. This CDR3 is CSASSTGGRTDTQYF. The DNA of the CDR3 is TGCAGTGCTAGTAGTACAGGGGGTAGAACAGATACGCAGTATTTT.

The V and J genes are TRBV30 and TRBJ1-2; D is possibly TRBD1 (5 bases). Trimming removed 3 bases at V and 4 bases at J, with 9 bases between. CDR1 and CDR2 (germline): GTSNPN, SVGIG (reference sequence). The CDR3 is made up of 12 amino acids. CDR3 bases: TGTGCCTGGAGCCGGGGGGTCTATGGCTACACCTTC. Amino acid sequence: CAWSRGVYGYTF.

This chain connects TRBV11-2 to TRBJ2-3; D not resolved. V lost 1 base and J 5 bases, leaving 13 bases between the germline ends. Germline V CDR1 and CDR2: SGHAT, FQNNGV. This CDR3 region has 15 residues. The CDR3 DNA reads as TGTGCCAGCAGCTTAGTCCTGGGCATGGGAGATACGCAGTATTTT. Protein: CASSLVLGMGDTQYF.

J is TRBJ2-5 and V is TRBV30; possible D gene TRBD1, 5 bases. Trimming took off 4 bases at V and 1 base at J, with 7 bases between the two ends. The V gene's germline CDR1 is GTSNPN and CDR2 SVGIG (reference sequence). This CDR3 region has 12 residues. The CDR3 protein is CAWTGLQETQYF. CDR3 nucleotide sequence: TGTGCCTGGACAGGGCTCCAAGAGACCCAGTACTTC.

The chain joins TRBV5-1 to TRBJ2-7; 10 nucleotides align to TRBD1. This CDR3 contains 14 residues. Germline assignment: CDR1 SGHRS and CDR2 YFSETQ. V lost 4 bases to trimming and J lost 2 bases; unmatched junction nucleotides: 3. The CDR3 spells CASSHGQGAYEQYF. The CDR3 region has the DNA TGCGCCAGCAGCCACGGACAGGGGGCCTACGAGCAGTACTTC. Using reference TRBV5-1 and TRBJ2-7 for the parts outside the CDR3, the full variable domain is KAGVTQTPRYLIKTRGQQVTLSCSPISGHRSVSWYQQTPGQGLQFLFEYFSETQRNKGNFPGRFSGRQFSNSRSEMNVSTLELGDSALYLCASSHGQGAYEQYFGPGTRLTVT.

J is TRBJ1-6 and V is TRBV7-8; D might be TRBD1 (5 bases). The germline V and J ends were trimmed by 5 bases and 5 bases, with 10 bases remaining between them. Germline V CDR1 and CDR2: SGHVS, FQNEAQ. The CDR3 length is 14 residues. Written as DNA, the CDR3 is TGTGCCAGCAGCCTCCAGGGTGATAATTCACCCCTCCACTTT. It specifies CASSLQGDNSPLHF.

This chain connects TRBV7-6 to TRBJ2-3, with TRBD1 matching over 8 bases. Germline V lookup: CDR1 SGHVS, CDR2 FNYEAQ. CDR3 length: 17 residues. V was clipped by 5 bases and J by 2 bases; unmatched bases: 12. The CDR3: CASSRLFGDRYTDTQYF. CDR3 DNA: TGTGCCAGCAGCCGCCTCTTTGGGGACAGGTACACAGATACGCAGTATTTT.

The chain uses TRBV4-3 and TRBJ2-6; 7 nucleotides line up with TRBD2. V gave up 0 bases and J gave up 0 bases; unmatched junction bases: 5. Germline V gene sequence: CDR1 LGHNA, CDR2 YSLEER. The CDR3 runs 18 residues. The CDR3: CASSQDGRGSSGANVLTF. The CDR3 DNA follows: TGCGCCAGCAGCCAAGATGGGCGGGGGAGCTCTGGGGCCAACGTCCTGACTTTC.

This clone was picked up a small number of times. The V call is TRBV4-2, the J call TRBJ1-5; D is unresolved. CDR1 and CDR2 (germline): LGHNA, YNFKEQ. The V end lost 1 base, the J end lost 9 bases, and 10 bases lay between the germline ends. There are 13 residues in the CDR3. The CDR3 DNA sequence: TGTGCCAGCAGCCAAGGGGTCGCAGGGCCCCAGCATTTT. Its protein is CASSQGVAGPQHF.

This chain links TRBV5-1 with TRBJ2-7, with D possibly TRBD1 on 5 matching bases. The germline CDR1 and CDR2 sequences are SGHRS and YFSETQ. The CDR3 consists of 12 residues. Trimming removed 4 bases from V and 7 bases from J, with 12 bases in between. Here the CDR3 reads CASSPQGSEQYF. The CDR3 DNA sequence: TGCGCCAGCAGCCCTCAGGGTAGTGAGCAGTACTTC.

The chain recombines TRBV10-1 with TRBJ2-7; maybe TRBD1 (5 bases). The CDR3 is 13 amino acids. CDR1 and CDR2 (germline): WNHNN, SYGVQD (reference sequence). V was clipped by 6 bases and J by 3 bases, with 12 bases between them. The CDR3, as DNA: TGCGCCAGCAGCCCCTCGACAGACTACGAGCAGTACTTC. Protein: CASSPSTDYEQYF.

This chain joins TRBV7-9 and TRBJ1-2; 8 bases fit TRBD1. The germline V gene has CDR1 SEHNR and CDR2 FQNEAQ (reference sequence). J gave up 8 bases and V 6 bases, and 8 bases lay outside the gene matches. CDR3 length: 13 amino acids. CDR3 amino acids: CASRRGQGEGYTF. The CDR3 DNA is TGTGCCAGCAGACGAGGACAGGGCGAGGGCTACACCTTC.

The genes are TRBV7-6 and TRBJ1-1; 8 positions match TRBD1. Trimming took 5 bases from V and 1 from J; bases not matched to a gene: 6. Per germline, CDR1 SGHVS and CDR2 FNYEAQ. This CDR3 comprises 15 residues. The CDR3 sequence: CASSPQTGENTEAFF. The CDR3 DNA follows: TGTGCCAGCAGCCCCCAGACAGGGGAGAACACTGAAGCTTTCTTT.

This clone occurred a few times. The chain links TRBV5-1 to TRBJ2-2; the D gene is possibly TRBD2 (5 bases). Deletions cut 3 bases from V and 4 bases from J, with 10 bases between. CDR3 length equals 14 residues. Germline CDR1 reads SGHRS; CDR2 reads YFSETQ. The CDR3 region has the DNA TGCGCCAGCAGCTGGGAGTTTATCACCGGGGAGCTGTTTTTT. This sequence encodes CASSWEFITGELFF. The whole variable domain, filled in from reference TRBV5-1 and TRBJ2-2, reads KAGVTQTPRYLIKTRGQQVTLSCSPISGHRSVSWYQQTPGQGLQFLFEYFSETQRNKGNFPGRFSGRQFSNSRSEMNVSTLELGDSALYLCASSWEFITGELFFGEGSRLTVL.

In this sample, this clone turned up once. This rearrangement joins TRBV7-3 to TRBJ2-3; TRBD2 matches 8 bases. After removal of 3 bases from V and 6 bases from J, the junction contained 8 bases not matched to a gene. The CDR3 runs 15 residues. Germline loops: CDR1 SGHTA, CDR2 FQGTGA. The DNA of the CDR3 is TGTGCCAGCAGCTTTGACGGGGGGGCGTTGGATACGCAGTATTTT. Its protein is CASSFDGGALDTQYF.

This rearrangement joins TRBV29-1 to TRBJ2-3; 9 nucleotides agree with TRBD1. Germline V lookup: CDR1 SQVTM, CDR2 ANQGSEA. Losses at the gene ends were 1 base for V and 6 bases for J; bases not matched to a gene: 11. This CDR3 is 16 amino acids long. The DNA of the CDR3 is TGCAGCGTTGAAGCTCCCGGGACAGGGTTCTACGATACGCAGTATTTT. Encoded protein: CSVEAPGTGFYDTQYF.